Below, 5 T cell receptor beta chains from the same sample are listed, as sequenced in a study of cytomegalovirus exposure and HLA in healthy donors (dated by TCRdb to about 2017). The method was the immunoSEQ multiplex PCR assay. A mixture of 60 forward primers for TCR Vbeta segments and 13 reverse primers for TCR Jbeta segments was used in the multiplex PCR. TCRdb provides this immuneACCESS table in a form limited to in-frame rearrangements. Some clones are lacking; in checked studies, under half of them reflect an unresolved V gene, and why the rest are absent is not known. Within this sample are some 150,000 clones, with over 70% of them counted one time only. The ten largest make up 8.5% to 10% of the sample. Material: PBMCs. Receptor source: a man between 18 and 29 years old in good health and CMV-seropositive.

The V gene is TRBV5-1, the J gene TRBJ2-3, with TRBD1 matching 7 bases. Losses at the gene ends were 0 bases for V and 0 bases for J; bases not matched to a gene: 7. Germline assignment: CDR1 SGHRS and CDR2 YFSETQ. This CDR3 comprises 17 residues. The CDR3 loop is CASSLGGTVVSTDTQYF. CDR3 nucleotide sequence: TGCGCCAGCAGCTTGGGGGGGACAGTAGTTAGCACAGATACGCAGTATTTT.

This clone has a handful of counts. The V and J genes are TRBV5-5 and TRBJ2-5; D is ambiguous. With 2 bases removed from V and 4 bases from J, the gap between germline ends came to 15 bases. In germline, CDR1 is SGHKS, CDR2 YYEKEE (reference sequence). CDR3 size: 15 residues. The CDR3, as DNA: TGTGCCAGCAGCTTCCTCCAAGACTCTTTAGAGACCCAGTACTTC. Translated: CASSFLQDSLETQYF.

The J gene is TRBJ2-6, the V gene TRBV27; D gene unclear. Per the germline V gene, CDR1 is MNHEY and CDR2 is SMNVEV (reference sequence). Trimming pared 1 base from V and 6 bases from J, leaving 10 bases between. The CDR3 totals 15 residues. As DNA, the CDR3 is TGTGCCAGCAGTTTATATGTTTCCCTGGCCAACGTCCTGACTTTC. Translation: CASSLYVSLANVLTF.

The J gene is TRBJ1-1, the V gene TRBV9; 8 bases match TRBD1. Germline CDR1 and CDR2: SGDLS and YYNGEE. The V and J ends lost 0 bases and 4 bases, in that order; junction bases with no gene match: 8. The CDR3 loop spans 16 amino acids. This CDR3 reads CASSVGGQARVTEAFF. CDR3 nucleotides: TGTGCCAGCAGCGTAGGGGGACAGGCCAGGGTCACTGAAGCTTTCTTT.

The chain couples TRBV6-5 to TRBJ1-3; D remains ambiguous. Germline V gene data show CDR1 as MNHEY and CDR2 as SVGAGI. The CDR3 has 13 amino acids. Trimming took off 5 bases at V and 2 bases at J, with 7 bases between the two ends. For the CDR3, the DNA is TGTGCCAGCAGTCCCCCAACTGGAAACACCATATATTTT. Residues: CASSPPTGNTIYF.